A single sample is the source of the 13 T cell receptor beta chains below, sequenced in a study of blood T cell repertoires in COVID-19. The method was immunoSEQ multiplex PCR; TCRdb's version includes in-frame clones alone and lacks a portion of them. The sample includes about 150,000 clones, 80% of them seen just once. The sequencing sample was made of peripheral blood. The receptors come from a woman between 50 and 59 years old with acute or convalescent COVID-19.

This clone was detected only a few times. This chain uses TRBV6-1 with TRBJ2-6; D is uncertain. Germline V gene lookup returns CDR1 MNHNS and CDR2 SASEGT. Trimming removed 3 bases at V and 4 bases at J, with 7 bases between. This CDR3 is 14 amino acids long. CDR3 sequence reads: CASSDHFGANVLTF. The CDR3 DNA reads as TGTGCCAGCAGTGACCATTTCGGGGCCAACGTCCTGACTTTC.

The gene calls are TRBV19 and TRBJ2-7; unclear D gene. The CDR3 is made up of 13 amino acids. Germline V gene data show CDR1 as LNHDA and CDR2 as SQIVND (reference sequence). V gave up 5 bases and J gave up 5 bases, with 13 bases separating them. The CDR3 region has the DNA TGTGCCAGTAGTCCTCGCCATCGCGACGAGCAGTACTTC. Translated: CASSPRHRDEQYF.

V is TRBV6-6 and J is TRBJ1-1; TRBD1 is a possible D gene (6 bases). Germline assignment: CDR1 MNHNY and CDR2 SVGAGI (reference sequence). The ends were cut back, 5 bases at V and 1 base at J, with 11 bases in the middle. The CDR3 length is 14 residues. The CDR3 nucleotides read TGTGCCAGCAGTCCCGGGACACAGAACACTGAAGCTTTCTTT. Amino acid sequence: CASSPGTQNTEAFF.

This chain links TRBV29-1 with TRBJ1-5, with D perhaps matching TRBD1 (5 bases). Germline assignment: CDR1 SQVTM and CDR2 ANQGSEA. V was pared by 6 bases and J by 1 base, with 10 bases between. The CDR3 is made up of 13 amino acids. CDR3 protein: CSVQGNSNQPQHF. Written as DNA, the CDR3 is TGCAGCGTGCAGGGAAACAGCAATCAGCCCCAGCATTTT.

V is TRBV6-2 or TRBV6-3 and J is TRBJ2-2; D may be TRBD2 (5 bases). Germline values: CDR1 MNHEY, CDR2 SVGEGT. CDR3 length: 17 residues. V lost 6 bases and J lost 4, with 21 bases in between. The CDR3 reads CASSPRELTEPTGELFF. The CDR3, as DNA: TGTGCCAGCAGCCCCCGGGAACTGACGGAACCCACCGGGGAGCTGTTTTTT.

The chain is built from TRBV19 and TRBJ2-6; D is unclear. In germline, CDR1 is LNHDA, CDR2 SQIVND (reference sequence). The V end was cut by 5 bases, the J end by 4 bases, with 12 bases between. The CDR3 has 15 amino acids. CDR3 DNA: TGTGCCAGTAGTGCCCGGTCCGAGGGGGCCAACGTCCTGACTTTC. Translating it yields CASSARSEGANVLTF.

The rearrangement joins TRBV9 to TRBJ1-2; 7 positions match TRBD1. The germline CDR1 and CDR2 sequences are SGDLS and YYNGEE. This CDR3 is 13 amino acids long. The V gene end was trimmed by 2 bases and the J gene end by 3 bases; junction bases not matched to a gene: 1. The CDR3 here is CASSVGQYYGYTF. CDR3 DNA sequence: TGTGCCAGCAGCGTGGGACAGTACTATGGCTACACCTTC.

A few counts support this clone. The V call is TRBV7-2, the J call TRBJ1-2; tentatively, D is TRBD1 (5 bases). CDR3 length: 14 residues. Germline CDR1 SGHTA, CDR2 FQGNSA. Deletions cut 4 bases from V and 7 bases from J, with 16 bases between. CDR3 in DNA: TGTGCCAGCAGCTATAGTAGGCGGGGCTCTGGCTACACCTTC. Protein: CASSYSRRGSGYTF.

This clone was observed a few times. The rearrangement joins TRBV4-3 to TRBJ2-3; 7 bases agree with TRBD1. Trimming cost V 1 base and J 1 base; bases outside gene matches: 8. This CDR3 has 17 residues. In germline, CDR1 is LGHNA, CDR2 YSLEER. CDR3 amino acids: CASSQGSDRVRTDTQYF. In DNA, the CDR3 is TGCGCCAGCAGCCAAGGCTCAGACAGGGTCCGCACAGATACGCAGTATTTT.

This chain uses TRBV2 with TRBJ1-6; 10 bases line up with TRBD1. V shed 6 bases and J 10 bases; nucleotides not matched to a gene: 12. The CDR3 contains 16 residues. The V gene's germline CDR1 is SNHLY and CDR2 FYNNEI. CDR3: CASSGDRGRIGSPLHF. The CDR3 DNA reads as TGTGCCAGCAGCGGTGACAGGGGGCGAATAGGATCACCCCTCCACTTT.

This chain uses TRBV5-4 with TRBJ1-4, with D maybe TRBD1 (5 bases). The V gene lost 2 bases and the J gene lost 2 bases, with 10 bases spanning the gap. The CDR3 covers 15 residues. Germline lookup yields CDR1 SGHNT and CDR2 YYREEE (reference sequence). The CDR3 bases are TGTGCCAGCAGCTTAGGTGGACATACTAATGAAAAACTGTTTTTT. This encodes CASSLGGHTNEKLFF.

J is TRBJ2-1 and V is TRBV5-1; TRBD1 agrees at 7 bases. Per germline, CDR1 SGHRS and CDR2 YFSETQ. V shed 4 bases, J shed 1 base, and the junction held 5 bases outside the gene matches. This CDR3 has 15 residues. CDR3 DNA sequence: TGCGCCAGCAGCCCCGGGACAGCATCCTACAATGAGCAGTTCTTC. Translating gives CASSPGTASYNEQFF.

The chain recombines TRBV18 with TRBJ1-1, with 9 bases matching TRBD1. V shed 6 bases and J 7 bases; nucleotides not matched to a gene: 9. The CDR3 is 14 residues long. Germline V gene data show CDR1 as KGHSH and CDR2 as LQKENI. This CDR3 is CASSPDRGGSEAFF. CDR3 in DNA: TGTGCCAGCTCCCCAGACAGGGGGGGGAGTGAAGCTTTCTTT.